Listed here is a single T cell receptor (beta chain). Its antigen is unknown. Sorted-subset replicate PCRs used 200 to 250 ng DNA, about 30,000 T cell genomes. TCRdb's copy holds only in-frame clones and misses some; the assay was immunoSEQ multiplex PCR. The data contain millions of clones, 90% to 95% of them seen just once; the ten biggest clones take up 1.7%. CD45RO-negative, CCR7-selected cells formed the naive CD8 fraction, which excluded terminally differentiated effector memory CD45RA+ cells. The CDR3 length is 14 residues. CDR1 is MNHEY and CDR2 is SMNVEV in the germline V gene (reference sequence). The ends were cut back, 8 bases at V and 4 bases at J, with 16 bases in the middle. This specimen comes from a study of shared clonotypes between healthy human individuals. Study-wide points: Compared with memory subsets, naive subsets generally had larger estimated richness. The naive CD4 repertoires of a few donors were compared, and roughly 5% of clonotypes were shared.

The chain has TRBV27 and TRBJ2-3; either TRBD1 or TRBD2 may supply D (5 bases each). The sequence was obtained from a man aged 18-30 years in good health. Some clones in this sample may be carry-over from other donors' samples. Sequenced sample: naive CD8+ T cells from PBMCs. CDR3 in amino acids: CASGWGSGSDTQYF. For the CDR3, the DNA is TGTGCCAGCGGGTGGGGGTCGGGCTCAGATACGCAGTATTTT.